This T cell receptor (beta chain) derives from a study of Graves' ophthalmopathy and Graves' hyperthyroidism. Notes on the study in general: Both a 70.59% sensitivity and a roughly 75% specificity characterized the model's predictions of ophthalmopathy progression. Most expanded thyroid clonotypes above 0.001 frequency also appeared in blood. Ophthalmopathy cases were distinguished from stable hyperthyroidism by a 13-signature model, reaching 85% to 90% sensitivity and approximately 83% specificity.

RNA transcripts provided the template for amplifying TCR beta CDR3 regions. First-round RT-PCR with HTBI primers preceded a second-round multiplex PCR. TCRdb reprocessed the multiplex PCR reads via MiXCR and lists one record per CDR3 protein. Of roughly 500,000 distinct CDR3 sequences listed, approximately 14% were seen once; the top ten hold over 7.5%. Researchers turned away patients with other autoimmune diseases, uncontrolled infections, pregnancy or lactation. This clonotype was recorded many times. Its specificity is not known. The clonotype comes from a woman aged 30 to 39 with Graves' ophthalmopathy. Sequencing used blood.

As DNA, the CDR3 is TGTGCCAGCTCACCAGCGCTGGGGTCCTACGAGCAGTACTTC. It codes for CASSPALGSYEQYF. The V and J genes are TRBV18 and TRBJ2-7; the D is unclear. Germline assignment: CDR1 KGHSH and CDR2 LQKENI. This CDR3 is built from 14 residues. V was pared by 2 bases and J by 1 base, with 9 bases between.